Detailed here is one TCR beta chain. Germline V gene sequence: CDR1 LNHDA, CDR2 SQIVND (reference sequence). CDR3 length equals 13 residues. The record originates from a study of technical replicates of blood from several donors. Sequencing was performed with immunoSEQ multiplex PCR; in TCRdb, only in-frame clones are kept and a portion is missing. The data hold about 95,000 clones, with around 95% observed a single time. The source is a human donor in good health. Input material: T cells isolated from PBMCs. This chain uses TRBV19 with TRBJ2-7; 8 bases are shared with TRBD1. The CDR3 loop reads CATDGTGGDEQYF. The CDR3 DNA is TGTGCTACTGACGGGACAGGAGGCGACGAGCAGTACTTC.